These T cell receptor beta chains were read from a single sample in a study of cytomegalovirus exposure and HLA in healthy donors. Clones were read by immunoSEQ multiplex PCR, and TCRdb kept only the in-frame ones, dropping some. Here the sample spans some 150,000 clones, approximately 82% being singletons. The sequencing input was PBMCs. These receptors were taken from a man aged 30 to 39 in good health and CMV-seropositive. Both conserved end residues are part of each CDR3.

v_call cdr3_aa
TRBV7-2 CASSLSSGGVRNIQYF
TRBV5-5 CASSPSSNTGELFF
TRBV28 CASASGSTGETQYF
TRBV6-6 CASSYPGTVNEKLFF
TRBV7-9 CASSRPAAGRNTIYF
TRBV12-5 CASGQYPGLANNEQFF
TRBV7-3 CASSQDRWTSETEDTQYF
TRBV5-8 CASSPLVLRQRPQPQHF
TRBV5-1 CASSAARGNDLAKNIQYF
TRBV7-9 CASSLPTGESEQYF
TRBV7-9 CASSLTSGSYEQYF
TRBV5-1 CASSLTTRDKDF
TRBV7-9 CASSLRDVATNEKLFF
TRBV7-9 CASRQAETQYF